This record covers a single TCR beta chain. This clone appeared once. Its antigen is not yet known. One base away there is no much larger clone; base qualities are not given. Patients with a history of autoimmune disease or receiving systemic immunosuppression were excluded from the trial. Peripheral blood for TCR sequencing was drawn from every dose cohort at baseline, at cycle 4 day 1 and at cycle 7 day 1. Samples came from an open-label, multicenter, first-in-human phase I dose-escalation trial of ivuxolimab. Adults with locally advanced or metastatic melanoma, renal cell, hepatocellular, or head and neck squamous cell carcinoma were enrolled in the trial. Before TCR sequencing, CD4+ T cells and CD8+ T cells from peripheral blood were sorted into separate populations. For sequencing of the TCRbeta CDR3 region, genomic DNA was extracted from the sorted cells. The immunoSEQ Assay was used for sequencing of TCRbeta CDR3 regions. TCRdb limited this immuneACCESS table to in-frame rearrangements with V and J called. A share of clones is missing; checked studies link under half to unresolved V genes, and the rest is unexplained. Within this sample are tens of thousands of clones, with about 82% of them counted one time only. The leading ten clones occupy about 3.7% of the sample.

CDR1 and CDR2, looked up from the germline V gene, are SGHRS and YFSETQ. V is cut by 1 base and J by 1 base, and the space between the germline ends is 8 bases. From cysteine to phenylalanine, the CDR3 is 14 amino acids long. The read is trimmed to its CDR3 DNA, 42 bases read in frame from base 1. This sample is drawn from a study of OX40 agonist ivuxolimab in advanced cancers. Background on the whole study: Ivuxolimab, which targeted the costimulatory receptor OX40 (CD134), was an agonistic, fully human IgG2 monoclonal antibody. Peripheral TCRbeta sequencing was intended to test whether TCR sequence diversity was altered and clonal T-cell expansion was caused by ivuxolimab. Partial responses occurred in three dose-escalation patients, of whom one had hepatocellular carcinoma and two had cutaneous melanoma. Intravenous ivuxolimab was administered to patients every 2 weeks at six dose levels: 0.01, 0.1, 0.3, 1.5, 3 and 10 mg/kg. Prior anti-PD-1, anti-PD-L1 or anti-CTLA-4 therapy was permitted, and checkpoint inhibitors had been received by around 40% of dose-escalation patients. Of the approximately 54 dose-escalation patients, hepatocellular carcinoma was present in some 19, melanoma in some 15, renal cell carcinoma in 9 and head and neck cancer in 9. The monotherapy dose-escalation portion (N ≈ 52 patients) of the phase I ivuxolimab trial is reported in the paper. The dose-escalation cohort was about 87% male with a mean age of approximately 60 years, ranging from about 20 to 85. Results the study describes overall, beyond this receptor: Low levels of normalized T-cell clonal expansion were also seen in some patients who did not respond. On average, CD8+ T cells showed more expanded clones than CD4+ T cells after ivuxolimab. In partial responders in the 0.1-3.0 mg/kg groups, normalized peripheral clonal expansion was found to be among the lowest, especially among CD8+ T cells. The antigen specificity of the clonally expanded peripheral T cells was not determined. At doses of 0.1 to 3.0 mg/kg, clonal expansion of both CD4+ and CD8+ blood T cells was observed from baseline to week 6.

The source is an adult with an advanced solid tumor such as melanoma, head and neck, liver or kidney cancer. The source was CD4+ or CD8+ T cells sorted from blood, collected in a trial of the OX40 agonist ivuxolimab. The chain is assembled from TRBV5-1 and TRBJ1-1; the D gene identity is not certain. The nucleotide sequence is TGCGCCAGCAGCTTGTTTAGCCAGAACACTGAAGCTTTCTTT. It codes for CASSLFSQNTEAFF. With the rest looked up from the reference TRBV5-1 and TRBJ1-1 genes rather than sequenced, the full variable domain is KAGVTQTPRYLIKTRGQQVTLSCSPISGHRSVSWYQQTPGQGLQFLFEYFSETQRNKGNFPGRFSGRQFSNSRSEMNVSTLELGDSALYLCASSLFSQNTEAFFGQGTRLTVV.